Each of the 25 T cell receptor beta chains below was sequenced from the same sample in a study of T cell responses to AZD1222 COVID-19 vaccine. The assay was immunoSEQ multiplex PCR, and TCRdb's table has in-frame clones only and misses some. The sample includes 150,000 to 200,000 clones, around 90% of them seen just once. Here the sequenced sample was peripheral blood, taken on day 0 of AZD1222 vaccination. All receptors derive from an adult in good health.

CDR3: CASSITPTGSNTEAFF. The CDR3 bases are TGTGCCAGCAGCATCACCCCGACCGGCTCGAACACTGAAGCTTTCTTT. This chain links TRBV5-6 with TRBJ1-1; D call uncertain. The CDR3 has 16 amino acids. V lost 4 bases, J lost 1 base, and 17 bases lay in between. Germline CDR1 is SGHDT and CDR2 is YYEEEE. The full variable domain, in which reference TRBV5-6 and TRBJ1-1 provide the parts outside the CDR3, is DAGVTQSPTHLIKTRGQQVTLRCSPKSGHDTVSWYQQALGQGPQFIFQYYEEEERQRGNFPDRFSGHQFPNYSSELNVNALLLGDSALYLCASSITPTGSNTEAFFGQGTRLTVV.

This CDR3 reads CASSEAGLNYGYTF. The CDR3, as DNA: TGCGCCAGCAGTGAGGCCGGACTGAACTATGGCTACACCTTC. The chain is built from TRBV10-1 and TRBJ1-2, with D unresolved. Per the germline V gene, CDR1 is WNHNN and CDR2 is SYGVQD (reference sequence). The CDR3 has 14 amino acids. Trimming took 2 bases from V and 2 from J, leaving 9 bases between them.

The CDR3 nucleotides are TGCGCCAGCAGCTTGATGCAGGAGGTAGGCGAGCAGTACTTC. Encoded protein: CASSLMQEVGEQYF. The genes are TRBV5-1 and TRBJ2-7, with a weak D call TRBD2 (5 bases). V was clipped by 1 base and J by 6 bases, with 14 bases between them. The CDR3 loop spans 14 amino acids. Germline assignment: CDR1 SGHRS and CDR2 YFSETQ.

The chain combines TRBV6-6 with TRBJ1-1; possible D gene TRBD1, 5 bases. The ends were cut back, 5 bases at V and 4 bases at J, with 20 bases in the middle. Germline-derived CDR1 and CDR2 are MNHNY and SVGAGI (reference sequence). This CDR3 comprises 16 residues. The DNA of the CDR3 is TGTGCCAGCAGTAGGCCTGGGACTCCTCCCCCCACTGAAGCTTTCTTT. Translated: CASSRPGTPPPTEAFF.

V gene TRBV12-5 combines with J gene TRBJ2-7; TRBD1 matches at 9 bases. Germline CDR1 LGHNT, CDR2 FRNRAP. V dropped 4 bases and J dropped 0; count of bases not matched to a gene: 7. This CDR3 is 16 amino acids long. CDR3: CASGSPGTGSSYEQYF. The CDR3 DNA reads TGTGCTAGTGGTTCCCCCGGGACAGGGAGCTCCTACGAGCAGTACTTC.

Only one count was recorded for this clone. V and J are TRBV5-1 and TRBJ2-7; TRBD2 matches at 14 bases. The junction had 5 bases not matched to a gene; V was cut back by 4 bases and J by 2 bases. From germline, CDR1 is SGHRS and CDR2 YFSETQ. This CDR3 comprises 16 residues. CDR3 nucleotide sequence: TGCGCCAGCAGCCCCGGGACTAGCGGGAGTGCCTACGAGCAGTACTTC. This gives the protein CASSPGTSGSAYEQYF. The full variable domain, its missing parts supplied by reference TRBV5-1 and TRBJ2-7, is KAGVTQTPRYLIKTRGQQVTLSCSPISGHRSVSWYQQTPGQGLQFLFEYFSETQRNKGNFPGRFSGRQFSNSRSEMNVSTLELGDSALYLCASSPGTSGSAYEQYFGPGTRLTVT.

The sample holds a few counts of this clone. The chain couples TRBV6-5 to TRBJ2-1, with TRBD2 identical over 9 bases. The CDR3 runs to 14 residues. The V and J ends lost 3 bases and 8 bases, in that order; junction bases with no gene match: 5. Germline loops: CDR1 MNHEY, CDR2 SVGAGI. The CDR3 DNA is TGTGCCAGCAGTTATGCGGGAGGGTTGGATGAGCAGTTCTTC. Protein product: CASSYAGGLDEQFF.

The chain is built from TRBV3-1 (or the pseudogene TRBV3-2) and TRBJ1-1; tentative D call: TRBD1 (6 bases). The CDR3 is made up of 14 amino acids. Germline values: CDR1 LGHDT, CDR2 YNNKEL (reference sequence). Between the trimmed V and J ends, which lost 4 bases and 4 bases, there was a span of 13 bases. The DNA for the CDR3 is TGTGCCAGCAGCCCCCCTAGGGGGGCCACTGAAGCTTTCTTT. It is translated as CASSPPRGATEAFF.

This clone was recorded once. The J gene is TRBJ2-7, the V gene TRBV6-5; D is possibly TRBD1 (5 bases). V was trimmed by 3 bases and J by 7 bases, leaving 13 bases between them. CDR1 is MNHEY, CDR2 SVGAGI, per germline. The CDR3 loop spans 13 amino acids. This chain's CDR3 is CASSYPAGSEQYF. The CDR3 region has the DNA TGTGCCAGCAGTTATCCCGCAGGGTCAGAGCAGTACTTC.

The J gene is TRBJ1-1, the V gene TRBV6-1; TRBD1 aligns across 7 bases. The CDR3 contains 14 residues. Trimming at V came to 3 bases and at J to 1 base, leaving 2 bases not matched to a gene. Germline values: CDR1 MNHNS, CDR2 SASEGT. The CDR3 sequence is CASSERQGNTEAFF. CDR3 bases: TGTGCCAGCAGTGAGCGACAGGGGAACACTGAAGCTTTCTTT.

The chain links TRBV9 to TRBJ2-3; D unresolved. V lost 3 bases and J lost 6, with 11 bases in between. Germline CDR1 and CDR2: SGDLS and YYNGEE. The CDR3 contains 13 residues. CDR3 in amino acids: CASSAAALDTQYF. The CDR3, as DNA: TGTGCCAGCAGCGCCGCCGCCTTGGATACGCAGTATTTT.

As DNA, the CDR3 is TGTGCCAGCAGCTTAGAGTCGGTGCAGTACTTC. Amino acid sequence: CASSLESVQYF. The V gene is TRBV7-9, the J gene TRBJ2-7; D not certain. The germline V and J ends were trimmed by 1 base and 9 bases, with 7 bases remaining between them. Germline V gene data show CDR1 as SEHNR and CDR2 as FQNEAQ (reference sequence). CDR3 length equals 11 residues. Filled out from reference TRBV7-9 and TRBJ2-7, the complete variable domain reads DTGVSQNPRHKITKRGQNVTFRCDPISEHNRLYWYRQTLGQGPEFLTYFQNEAQLEKSRLLSDRFSAERPKGSFSTLEIQRTEQGDSAMYLCASSLESVQYFGPGTRLTVT.

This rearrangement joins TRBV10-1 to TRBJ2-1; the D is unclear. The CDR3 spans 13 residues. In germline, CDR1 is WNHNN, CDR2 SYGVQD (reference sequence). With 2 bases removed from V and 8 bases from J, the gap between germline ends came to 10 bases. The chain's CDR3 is CASSEVGVYEQFF. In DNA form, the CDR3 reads TGCGCCAGCAGTGAGGTAGGAGTCTATGAGCAGTTCTTC.

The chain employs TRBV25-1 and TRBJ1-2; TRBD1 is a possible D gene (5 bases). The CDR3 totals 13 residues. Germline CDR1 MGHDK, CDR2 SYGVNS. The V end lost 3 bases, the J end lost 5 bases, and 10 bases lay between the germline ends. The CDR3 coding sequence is TGTGCCAGCAGTGAGGGGCAGGTTTATGGCTACACCTTC. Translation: CASSEGQVYGYTF.

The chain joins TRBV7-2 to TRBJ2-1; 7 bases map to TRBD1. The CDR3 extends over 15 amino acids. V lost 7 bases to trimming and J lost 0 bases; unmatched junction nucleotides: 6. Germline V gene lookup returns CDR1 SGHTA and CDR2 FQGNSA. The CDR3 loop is CASTMTGNSYNEQFF. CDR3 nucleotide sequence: TGTGCCAGCACGATGACAGGGAACTCCTACAATGAGCAGTTCTTC.

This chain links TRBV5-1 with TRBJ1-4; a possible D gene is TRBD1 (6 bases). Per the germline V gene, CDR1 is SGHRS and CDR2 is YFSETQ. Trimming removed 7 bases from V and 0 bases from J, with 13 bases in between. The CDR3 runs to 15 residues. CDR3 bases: TGCGCCAGCGGGATGGGACAAGCAACTAATGAAAAACTGTTTTTT. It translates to CASGMGQATNEKLFF.

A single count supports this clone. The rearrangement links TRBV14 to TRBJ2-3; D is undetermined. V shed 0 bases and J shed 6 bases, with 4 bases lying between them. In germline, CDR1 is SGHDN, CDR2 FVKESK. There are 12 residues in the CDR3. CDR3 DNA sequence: TGTGCCAGCAGCCAAGATTGGGATACGCAGTATTTT. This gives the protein CASSQDWDTQYF. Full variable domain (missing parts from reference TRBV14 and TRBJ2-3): EAGVTQFPSHSVIEKGQTVTLRCDPISGHDNLYWYRRVMGKEIKFLLHFVKESKQDESGMPNNRFLAERTGGTYSTLKVQPAELEDSGVYFCASSQDWDTQYFGPGTRLTVL.

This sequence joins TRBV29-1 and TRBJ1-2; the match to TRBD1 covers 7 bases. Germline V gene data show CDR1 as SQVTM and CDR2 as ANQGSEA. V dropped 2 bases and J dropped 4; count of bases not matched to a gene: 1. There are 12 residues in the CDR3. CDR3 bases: TGCAGCGTTGAACAGGGGGGCTATGGCTACACCTTC. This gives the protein CSVEQGGYGYTF.

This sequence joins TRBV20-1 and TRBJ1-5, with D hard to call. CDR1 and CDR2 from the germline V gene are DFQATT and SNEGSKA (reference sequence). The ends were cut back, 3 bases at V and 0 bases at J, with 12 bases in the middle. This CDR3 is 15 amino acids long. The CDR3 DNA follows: TGCAGTGCTAGTTATGACGGATATAGCAATCAGCCCCAGCATTTT. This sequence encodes CSASYDGYSNQPQHF.

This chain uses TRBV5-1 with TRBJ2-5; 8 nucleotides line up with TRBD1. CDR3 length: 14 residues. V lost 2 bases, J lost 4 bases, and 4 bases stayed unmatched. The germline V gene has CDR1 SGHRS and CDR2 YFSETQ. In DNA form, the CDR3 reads TGCGCCAGCAGCTTCGCACAGGGGGGAGAGACCCAGTACTTC. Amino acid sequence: CASSFAQGGETQYF.

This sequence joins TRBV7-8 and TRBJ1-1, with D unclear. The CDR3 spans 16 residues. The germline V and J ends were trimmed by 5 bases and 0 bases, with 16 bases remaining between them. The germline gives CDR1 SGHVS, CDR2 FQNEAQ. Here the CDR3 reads CASSPRSGVMNTEAFF. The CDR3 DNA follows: TGTGCCAGCAGCCCCAGGAGCGGGGTCATGAACACTGAAGCTTTCTTT.

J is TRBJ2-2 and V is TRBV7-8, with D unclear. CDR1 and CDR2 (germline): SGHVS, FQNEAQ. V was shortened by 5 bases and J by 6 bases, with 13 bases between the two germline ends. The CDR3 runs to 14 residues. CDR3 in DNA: TGTGCCAGCAGCCCCACAGTGAGCCCCGGGGAGCTGTTTTTT. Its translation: CASSPTVSPGELFF. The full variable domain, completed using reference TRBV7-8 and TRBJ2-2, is GAGVSQSPRYKVAKRGQDVALRCDPISGHVSLFWYQQALGQGPEFLTYFQNEAQLDKSGLPSDRFFAERPEGSVSTLKIQRTQQEDSAVYLCASSPTVSPGELFFGEGSRLTVL.

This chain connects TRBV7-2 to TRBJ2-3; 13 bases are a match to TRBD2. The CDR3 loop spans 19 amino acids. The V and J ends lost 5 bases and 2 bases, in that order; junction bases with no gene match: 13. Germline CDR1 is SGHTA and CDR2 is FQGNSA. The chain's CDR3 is CASSLSPRTSGSPTDTQYF. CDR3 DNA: TGTGCCAGCAGCCTTTCTCCCCGGACTAGCGGGAGCCCCACAGATACGCAGTATTTT.

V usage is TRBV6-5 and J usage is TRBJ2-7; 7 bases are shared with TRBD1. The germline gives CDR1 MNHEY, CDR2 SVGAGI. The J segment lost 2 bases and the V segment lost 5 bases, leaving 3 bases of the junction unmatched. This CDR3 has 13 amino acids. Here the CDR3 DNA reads TGTGCCAGCAGTCCAGACAGGGCCTACGAGCAGTACTTC. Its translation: CASSPDRAYEQYF.

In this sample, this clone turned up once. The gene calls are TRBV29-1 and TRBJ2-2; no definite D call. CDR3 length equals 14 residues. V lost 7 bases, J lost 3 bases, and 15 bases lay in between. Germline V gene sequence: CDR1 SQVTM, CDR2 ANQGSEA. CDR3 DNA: TGCAGCGCCCTAGGGATTCACTACACCGGGGAGCTGTTTTTT. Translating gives CSALGIHYTGELFF.